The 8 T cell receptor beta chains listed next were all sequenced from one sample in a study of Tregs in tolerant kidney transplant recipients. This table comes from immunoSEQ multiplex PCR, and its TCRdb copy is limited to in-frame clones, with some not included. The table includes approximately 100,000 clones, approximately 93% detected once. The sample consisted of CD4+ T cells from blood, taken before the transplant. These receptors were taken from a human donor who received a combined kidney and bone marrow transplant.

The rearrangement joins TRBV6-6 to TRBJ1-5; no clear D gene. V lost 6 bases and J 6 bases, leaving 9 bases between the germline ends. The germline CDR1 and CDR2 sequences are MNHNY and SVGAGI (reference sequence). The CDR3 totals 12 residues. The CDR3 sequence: CASSPGIQPQHF. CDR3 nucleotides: TGTGCCAGCAGCCCCGGGATTCAGCCCCAGCATTTT.

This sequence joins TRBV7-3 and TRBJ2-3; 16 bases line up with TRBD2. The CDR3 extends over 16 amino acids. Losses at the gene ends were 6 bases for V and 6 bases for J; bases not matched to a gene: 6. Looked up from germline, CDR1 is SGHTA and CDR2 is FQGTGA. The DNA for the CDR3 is TGTGCCAGCAGGTCCGGGACTAGCGGGAGGGCGGATACGCAGTATTTT. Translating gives CASRSGTSGRADTQYF.

The chain's CDR3 is CASSLGAPRNNQPQHF. In DNA, the CDR3 is TGTGCCAGCAGCTTGGGAGCGCCTAGGAACAATCAGCCCCAGCATTTT. The rearrangement links TRBV5-5 to TRBJ1-5; no reliable D call. Trimming removed 0 bases from V and 3 bases from J, with 13 bases in between. The CDR3 sequence is 16 residues long. CDR1 SGHKS and CDR2 YYEKEE come from the germline V gene (reference sequence).

The CDR3 region is CASSYSFGGYEQYF. The CDR3 nucleotides are TGTGCCAGCAGTTACTCATTTGGCGGATACGAGCAGTACTTC. V and J are TRBV6-6 and TRBJ2-7, with D hard to call. Germline V gives CDR1 MNHNY, CDR2 SVGAGI (reference sequence). V was pared by 0 bases and J by 4 bases, with 10 bases between. The CDR3 spans 14 residues.

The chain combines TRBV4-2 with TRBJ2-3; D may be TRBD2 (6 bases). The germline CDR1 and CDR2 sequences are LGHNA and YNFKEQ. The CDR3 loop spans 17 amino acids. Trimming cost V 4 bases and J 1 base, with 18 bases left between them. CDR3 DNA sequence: TGTGCCAGCAGCCCGGAGGGGCGGCGGGGCGGCACAGATACGCAGTATTTT. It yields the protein CASSPEGRRGGTDTQYF.

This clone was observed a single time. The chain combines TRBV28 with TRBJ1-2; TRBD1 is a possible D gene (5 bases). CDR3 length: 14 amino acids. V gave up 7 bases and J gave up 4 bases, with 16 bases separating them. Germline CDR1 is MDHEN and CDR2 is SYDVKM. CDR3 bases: TGTGCCAGCATAAACAGGCCGGTCTCCTATGGCTACACCTTC. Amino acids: CASINRPVSYGYTF.

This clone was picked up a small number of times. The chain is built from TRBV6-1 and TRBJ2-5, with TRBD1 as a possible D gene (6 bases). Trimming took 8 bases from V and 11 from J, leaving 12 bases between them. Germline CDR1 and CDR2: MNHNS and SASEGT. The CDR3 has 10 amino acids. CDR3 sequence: CASVRQVQYF. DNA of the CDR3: TGTGCCAGCGTTAGACAGGTGCAGTACTTC.

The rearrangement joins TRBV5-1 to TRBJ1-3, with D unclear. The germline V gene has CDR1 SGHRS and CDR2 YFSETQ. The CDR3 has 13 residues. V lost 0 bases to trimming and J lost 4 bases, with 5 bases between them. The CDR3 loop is CASSLAVGNTIYF. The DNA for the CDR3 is TGCGCCAGCAGCTTGGCGGTGGGAAACACCATATATTTT.